This T cell receptor beta chain is from a study of cytomegalovirus exposure and HLA in healthy donors. Study overall: Both the roughly 120 validation repertoires and the 666 first-cohort repertoires used the same platform, as reported by a later analysis.

Some clones are missing from TCRdb's copy, which holds only in-frame ones; the method was immunoSEQ multiplex PCR. The sample holds roughly 130,000 clones; approximately 90% are singletons and the top ten take about 6.4%. In regard to this clone: The antigen remains undetermined.

Overall study results and limits: Associated with cytomegalovirus, according to the listing, were 150 to 200 TCR beta chains. First-cohort TCR clusters were later found to tend to co-occur in the roughly 130 validation repertoires. It was reportedly the case that the classifier diagnosed cytomegalovirus status with high specificity and sensitivity.

Trimming left V 5 bases short and J 5 bases short, with 12 bases between. This CDR3 region has 13 residues. Germline values: CDR1 MNHEY, CDR2 SVGAGI. The sequenced material came from PBMCs. The chain recombines TRBV6-5 with TRBJ2-5; TRBD2 is a possible D gene (5 bases). The TCR sequence derives from a woman in her twenties or thirties in good health and CMV-seropositive. CDR3 DNA sequence: TGTGCCAGCAGTACCGGACTCAGGGAGACCCAGTACTTC. This codes for CASSTGLRETQYF.